The next 27 T cell receptor beta chains were all read from a single sample in a study of regulatory T cells. The primer mix had 52 TRBV and 13 TRBJ primers. Produced via immunoSEQ multiplex PCR; TCRdb's table is partial and in-frame only. In the table there are 3,000 to 5,000 clones, about 91% of which are singletons. General study results and limits: In CD3G deficiency, regulatory T cells had lower Shannon diversity than autologous conventional CD4+ and control regulatory cells.

No antigen has been identified for these receptors. Sequencing was performed on CD4+ Tregs sorted from blood. These receptors came from a child younger than 10 with CD3G deficiency.

The CDR3 nucleotides read TGCGCCAGCAGCTTGCGCGGGACTAGCGGGCAAAGCTCCTACAATGAGCAGTTCTTC. Translation: CASSLRGTSGQSSYNEQFF. The genes are TRBV5-1 and TRBJ2-1; 12 bases line up with TRBD2. The V gene end was trimmed by 1 base and the J gene end by 0 bases; junction bases not matched to a gene: 8. CDR1 and CDR2 from the germline V gene are SGHRS and YFSETQ. The CDR3 has 19 residues.

The chain carries TRBV5-6 and TRBJ1-3, with D perhaps TRBD1 (5 bases). With 1 base removed from V and 1 base from J, the gap between germline ends came to 9 bases. The CDR3 runs to 15 residues. In germline, CDR1 is SGHDT, CDR2 YYEEEE. In nucleotides, the CDR3 is TGTGCCAGCAGCTTGCATCAGGGATCTGGAAACACCATATATTTT. This encodes CASSLHQGSGNTIYF.

V and J are TRBV5-1 and TRBJ2-1; 12 bases map to TRBD2. CDR1 and CDR2 (germline): SGHRS, YFSETQ. After removal of 4 bases from V and 5 bases from J, the junction contained 4 bases not matched to a gene. The CDR3 is 15 residues long. DNA of the CDR3: TGCGCCAGCAGCAGGACTAGCGGGAACGACAATGAGCAGTTCTTC. Translated, it gives CASSRTSGNDNEQFF. The full variable domain, with the rest looked up from reference TRBV5-1 and TRBJ2-1, is KAGVTQTPRYLIKTRGQQVTLSCSPISGHRSVSWYQQTPGQGLQFLFEYFSETQRNKGNFPGRFSGRQFSNSRSEMNVSTLELGDSALYLCASSRTSGNDNEQFFGPGTRLTVL.

The chain recombines TRBV6-1 with TRBJ1-2; 8 nucleotides line up with TRBD1. Germline V CDR1 and CDR2: MNHNS, SASEGT. The CDR3 covers 15 residues. V lost 6 bases, J lost 0 bases, and 6 bases stayed unmatched. The CDR3, as DNA: TGTGCCAGCAGAGGGACAGGACATCCTAACTATGGCTACACCTTC. Its translation is CASRGTGHPNYGYTF.

This chain connects TRBV6-1 to TRBJ2-7; D ambiguous. Deletions cut 5 bases from V and 0 bases from J, with 2 bases between. The length of the CDR3 is 11 residues. Germline CDR1 is MNHNS and CDR2 is SASEGT. The CDR3 is CASSHSYEQYF. The CDR3 bases are TGTGCCAGCAGTCACTCCTACGAGCAGTACTTC.

V gene TRBV28 combines with J gene TRBJ2-7; a possible D gene is TRBD2 (6 bases). The V gene's germline CDR1 is MDHEN and CDR2 SYDVKM. The ends were cut back, 4 bases at V and 6 bases at J, with 22 bases in the middle. This CDR3 has 16 residues. CDR3 coding DNA: TGTGCCAGCAGTTGGGGCCATTGGGCCAGGGAGGTCGAGCAGTACTTC. Translation: CASSWGHWAREVEQYF. The variable domain in full, completed from reference TRBV28 and TRBJ2-7, reads DVKVTQSSRYLVKRTGEKVFLECVQDMDHENMFWYRQDPGLGLRLIYFSYDVKMKEKGDIPEGYSVSREKKERFSLILESASTNQTSMYLCASSWGHWAREVEQYFGPGTRLTVT.

The chain carries TRBV6-6 and TRBJ2-4, with 8 bases identical to TRBD2. Trimming removed 4 bases from V and 0 bases from J; junction bases left unmatched: 2. This CDR3 region has 15 residues. Germline CDR1 reads MNHNY; CDR2 reads SVGAGI (reference sequence). The CDR3 region is CASSSLAGAKNIQYF. The CDR3 coding sequence is TGTGCCAGCAGTTCGCTAGCGGGAGCCAAAAACATTCAGTACTTC.

The chain links TRBV6-5 to TRBJ1-1, with D unresolved. CDR1 and CDR2 from the germline V gene are MNHEY and SVGAGI. Trimming cost V 0 bases and J 1 base, with 6 bases left between them. The CDR3 loop spans 14 amino acids. The CDR3 DNA follows: TGTGCCAGCAGTTACTCTAGTAGGAACACTGAAGCTTTCTTT. Encoded protein: CASSYSSRNTEAFF.

The rearrangement joins TRBV6-1 to TRBJ1-4, with unresolved D. Germline-derived CDR1 and CDR2 are MNHNS and SASEGT. V lost 9 bases and J lost 0, with 8 bases in between. The CDR3 has 13 amino acids. The CDR3 coding sequence is TGTGCCAGTTCGACTGCAACTAATGAAAAACTGTTTTTT. Its protein is CASSTATNEKLFF.

Only one count was recorded for this clone. J is TRBJ2-1 and V is TRBV28, with D unclear. Germline CDR1 reads MDHEN; CDR2 reads SYDVKM. The CDR3 spans 13 residues. Trimming pared 6 bases from V and 0 bases from J, leaving 6 bases between. CDR3: CASSASSYNEQFF. The CDR3 bases are TGTGCCAGCAGCGCTAGCTCCTACAATGAGCAGTTCTTC.

In this sample, this clone turned up once. J is TRBJ2-3 and V is TRBV5-1; 12 bases line up with TRBD2. J lost 5 bases, V lost 8 bases, and 3 bases had no gene match. CDR1 and CDR2 from the germline V gene are SGHRS and YFSETQ. CDR3 length: 13 amino acids. This chain's CDR3 is CASSSGREDTQYF. The CDR3 bases are TGCGCCAGTTCTAGCGGGAGGGAAGATACGCAGTATTTT.

V gene TRBV6-5 combines with J gene TRBJ2-5, with unresolved D. CDR3 length equals 16 residues. V dropped 0 bases and J dropped 2 bases, with 13 bases sitting between them. Germline V gene lookup returns CDR1 MNHEY and CDR2 SVGAGI. The chain's CDR3 is CASSYSLATPQETQYF. For the CDR3, the DNA is TGTGCCAGCAGTTACTCTTTAGCTACACCGCAAGAGACCCAGTACTTC.

The V gene is TRBV11-2, the J gene TRBJ2-7; weak D call: TRBD1 (5 bases). Germline assignment: CDR1 SGHAT and CDR2 FQNNGV. V was trimmed by 5 bases and J by 7 bases, leaving 15 bases between them. This CDR3 has 13 amino acids. The CDR3 nucleotides read TGTGCCAGCAGCGTTTTGCAGGGTGGAGAGCAGTACTTC. Amino acid sequence: CASSVLQGGEQYF.

This chain links TRBV19 with TRBJ2-1; 9 bases match TRBD1. The CDR3 has 16 residues. V lost 4 bases and J lost 2; bases outside the gene matches: 6. Germline CDR1 reads LNHDA; CDR2 reads SQIVND (reference sequence). The CDR3 coding sequence is TGTGCCAGTAGTAGGGGACAGGGTGGGACCTACAATGAGCAGTTCTTC. Its translation: CASSRGQGGTYNEQFF.

The V gene is TRBV7-9, the J gene TRBJ2-3; D may be TRBD2 (6 bases). The V end was cut by 6 bases, the J end by 5 bases, with 18 bases between. This CDR3 has 15 amino acids. Germline values: CDR1 SEHNR, CDR2 FQNEAQ (reference sequence). The DNA for the CDR3 is TGTGCCAGCAGTCTTCACGCGGGGAGCTTAGATACGCAGTATTTT. Amino acid sequence: CASSLHAGSLDTQYF.

The chain joins TRBV7-9 to TRBJ2-3; D gene ambiguous. There are 14 residues in the CDR3. The germline V gene encodes CDR1 SEHNR and CDR2 FQNEAQ (reference sequence). The germline V and J ends were trimmed by 3 bases and 8 bases, with 15 bases remaining between them. DNA of the CDR3: TGTGCCAGCAGCTTTCCCGATAACAGTGGTACGCAGTATTTT. Protein sequence: CASSFPDNSGTQYF.

The chain combines TRBV19 with TRBJ1-6; D is possibly TRBD1 (6 bases). With 4 bases removed from V and 10 bases from J, the gap between germline ends came to 14 bases. Germline values: CDR1 LNHDA, CDR2 SQIVND (reference sequence). This CDR3 is built from 14 residues. The CDR3 here is CASSKIDRNSPLHF. Written as DNA, the CDR3 is TGTGCCAGTAGTAAAATCGACAGGAACTCACCCCTCCACTTT.

This clone was observed once. The chain has TRBV6-5 and TRBJ2-7, with D perhaps being TRBD1 or TRBD2 (5 bases each). The CDR3 spans 16 residues. Trimming took 6 bases from V and 3 from J, leaving 21 bases between them. CDR1 and CDR2 (germline): MNHEY, SVGAGI. The CDR3 reads CASSYPDPGRNYEQYF. The CDR3 DNA reads TGTGCCAGCAGCTACCCAGATCCGGGACGTAACTACGAGCAGTACTTC.

A remark on this clone: The sample carries other DNA sequences with the same CDR3. J is TRBJ2-2 and V is TRBV5-1, with D hard to call. V was trimmed by 0 bases and J by 1 base, leaving 4 bases between them. This CDR3 has 14 amino acids. Germline CDR1 and CDR2: SGHRS and YFSETQ. CDR3 sequence (DNA): TGCGCCAGCAGCTTGGAAGGGAACACCGGGGAGCTGTTTTTT. Its translation: CASSLEGNTGELFF. The full variable domain, in which reference TRBV5-1 and TRBJ2-2 provide the parts outside the CDR3, is KAGVTQTPRYLIKTRGQQVTLSCSPISGHRSVSWYQQTPGQGLQFLFEYFSETQRNKGNFPGRFSGRQFSNSRSEMNVSTLELGDSALYLCASSLEGNTGELFFGEGSRLTVL.

This chain joins TRBV7-6 and TRBJ2-2, with D unclear. This CDR3 is 12 amino acids long. Germline V gives CDR1 SGHVS, CDR2 FNYEAQ. The germline V and J ends were trimmed by 5 bases and 8 bases, with 9 bases remaining between them. The CDR3 loop is CASSLSLGELFF. The CDR3 DNA reads TGTGCCAGCAGCCTGTCATTGGGGGAGCTGTTTTTT.

The rearrangement links TRBV28 to TRBJ2-4, with 8 bases identical to TRBD1. Germline V gene lookup returns CDR1 MDHEN and CDR2 SYDVKM. The CDR3 has 16 amino acids. V lost 3 bases and J lost 1; bases outside the gene matches: 5. CDR3 loop: CASSFGQGAAKNIQYF. Written as DNA, the CDR3 is TGTGCCAGCAGTTTCGGTCAGGGGGCTGCCAAAAACATTCAGTACTTC. The complete variable domain, with remaining parts taken from reference TRBV28 and TRBJ2-4, reads DVKVTQSSRYLVKRTGEKVFLECVQDMDHENMFWYRQDPGLGLRLIYFSYDVKMKEKGDIPEGYSVSREKKERFSLILESASTNQTSMYLCASSFGQGAAKNIQYFGAGTRLSVL.

This chain connects TRBV27 to TRBJ2-1; TRBD1 matches at 7 bases. Germline CDR1 is MNHEY and CDR2 is SMNVEV (reference sequence). The V and J ends lost 7 bases and 9 bases, in that order; junction bases with no gene match: 9. The CDR3 sequence is 13 residues long. CDR3 region: CASTLQGSSEQFF. The CDR3 bases are TGTGCCAGCACTCTACAGGGGTCATCTGAGCAGTTCTTC.

This clone was detected only a few times. This rearrangement joins TRBV28 to TRBJ1-2; a weak D match, TRBD1 (5 bases). Trimming took off 2 bases at V and 4 bases at J, with 8 bases between the two ends. This CDR3 has 13 residues. Germline loops: CDR1 MDHEN, CDR2 SYDVKM. The CDR3 sequence: CASSLRGLYGYTF. Here the CDR3 DNA reads TGTGCCAGCAGTTTAAGGGGACTCTATGGCTACACCTTC.

The chain joins TRBV27 to TRBJ2-1; 11 nucleotides align to TRBD1. CDR1 and CDR2 from the germline V gene are MNHEY and SMNVEV (reference sequence). The CDR3 totals 15 residues. Trimming cost V 7 bases and J 8 bases; bases outside gene matches: 10. The CDR3 loop reads CASTSGTGGLDEQFF. The CDR3 DNA sequence: TGTGCCAGCACCTCCGGGACAGGGGGGTTAGATGAGCAGTTCTTC.

The chain employs TRBV6-1 and TRBJ2-1; the D gene could be TRBD1 or TRBD2 (6 bases each). There are 15 residues in the CDR3. From germline, CDR1 is MNHNS and CDR2 SASEGT. Trimming shortened V by 3 bases and J by 7 bases, and 16 bases separated the two germline ends. The CDR3 region has the DNA TGTGCCAGCAGTGACGGTCAGACTAGGGGGAATGAGCAGTTCTTC. It codes for CASSDGQTRGNEQFF.

The genes are TRBV28 and TRBJ2-1; 10 bases fit TRBD2. The germline gives CDR1 MDHEN, CDR2 SYDVKM. This CDR3 is 15 amino acids long. Losses at the gene ends were 5 bases for V and 2 bases for J; bases not matched to a gene: 3. The CDR3 is CASSTLAGPYNEQFF. The DNA for the CDR3 is TGTGCCAGCAGTACACTAGCGGGACCCTACAATGAGCAGTTCTTC.

The chain uses TRBV21-1 and TRBJ2-3; the table's D call TRBD2 went unverified against the DNA. TRBV21-1 is an annotated pseudogene. The CDR3 consists of 14 residues. CDR3 sequence: CASILDSPTDTQYF. In DNA, the CDR3 is TGTGCCAGCATCCTCGACTCCCCCACAGATACGCAGTATTTT.